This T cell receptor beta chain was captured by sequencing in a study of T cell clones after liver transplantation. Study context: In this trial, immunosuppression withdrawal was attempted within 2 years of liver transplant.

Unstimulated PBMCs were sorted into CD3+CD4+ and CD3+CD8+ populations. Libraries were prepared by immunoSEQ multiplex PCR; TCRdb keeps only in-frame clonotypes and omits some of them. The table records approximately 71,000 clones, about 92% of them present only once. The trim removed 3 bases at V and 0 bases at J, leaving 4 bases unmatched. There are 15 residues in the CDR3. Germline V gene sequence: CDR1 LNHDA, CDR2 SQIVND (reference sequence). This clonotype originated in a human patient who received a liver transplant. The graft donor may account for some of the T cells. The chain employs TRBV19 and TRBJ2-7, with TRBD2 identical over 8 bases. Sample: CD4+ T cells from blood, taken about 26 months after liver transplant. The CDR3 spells CASSMVGRGSYEQYF. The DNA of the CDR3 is TGTGCCAGTAGTATGGTCGGGAGGGGCTCCTACGAGCAGTACTTC. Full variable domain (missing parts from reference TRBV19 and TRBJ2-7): DGGITQSPKYLFRKEGQNVTLSCEQNLNHDAMYWYRQDPGQGLRLIYYSQIVNDFQKGDIAEGYSVSREKKESFPLTVTSAQKNPTAFYLCASSMVGRGSYEQYFGPGTRLTVT.